Presented here are 17 T cell receptor beta chains from one specimen sequenced in a study of cytomegalovirus exposure and HLA in healthy donors. Vbeta (60) and Jbeta (13) primers were used in the PCR. The repertoire was sequenced with immunoSEQ multiplex PCR; TCRdb's copy has only in-frame clones and lacks some. The sample lists 130,000 or so clones; approximately 67% were seen once. The sequencing input was PBMCs. The origin of the receptors is a woman aged 55 to 70 in good health and CMV-seronegative.

The V call is TRBV7-9, the J call TRBJ2-3; 13 bases are a match to TRBD2. CDR3 length: 16 amino acids. Trimming cost V 4 bases and J 6 bases; bases outside gene matches: 7. Germline lookup yields CDR1 SEHNR and CDR2 FQNEAQ (reference sequence). The CDR3 DNA is TGTGCCAGCAGCTCTGGACTAGCGGGGGTAGTGGATACGCAGTATTTT. The encoded protein is CASSSGLAGVVDTQYF.

The chain carries TRBV10-3 and TRBJ2-5, with D maybe TRBD1 (6 bases). V was cut by 10 bases and J by 4 bases, with 19 bases left in between. Germline loops: CDR1 ENHRY, CDR2 SYGVKD. The length of the CDR3 is 14 residues. The CDR3 spells CATGLAGAGETQYF. CDR3 nucleotides: TGTGCCACTGGCCTTGCAGGGGCTGGAGAGACCCAGTACTTC.

Note on this clone: An end of the junction differs from the germline gene, which may be a read error. The chain is built from TRBV5-1 and TRBJ1-1; TRBD1 agrees at 7 bases. CDR1 and CDR2 from the germline V gene are SGHRS and YFSETQ. This CDR3 is 15 amino acids long. CDR3 coding DNA: TGCGCCAGCAGCTTGGCAGGGGGGTTGAATACTGAAGCTTTCTTT. It encodes CASSLAGGLNTEAFF.

The chain joins TRBV5-1 to TRBJ2-1; the match to TRBD2 covers 8 bases. The CDR3 runs to 18 residues. From germline, CDR1 is SGHRS and CDR2 YFSETQ. V trimming: 5 bases; J trimming: 5 bases; junction bases outside the gene matches: 18. In DNA form, the CDR3 reads TGCGCCAGCAGGCGGGGGGTTTTGGTCAGGGCCACTGACAATGAGCAGTTCTTC. Its translation: CASRRGVLVRATDNEQFF.

This clone is a singleton in its sample. In DNA, the CDR3 is TGTGCCAGCAGACGACAGGGCGGCAATCAGCCCCAGCATTTT. Protein: CASRRQGGNQPQHF. The chain couples TRBV6-1 to TRBJ1-5, with TRBD1 matching over 7 bases. The CDR3 covers 14 residues. J lost 2 bases, V lost 6 bases, and 4 bases had no gene match. Per the germline V gene, CDR1 is MNHNS and CDR2 is SASEGT.

The chain carries TRBV19 and TRBJ1-2; 7 nucleotides match TRBD1. The V segment lost 5 bases and the J segment 4 bases; nucleotides outside the gene matches: 10. This CDR3 is built from 15 residues. CDR1 LNHDA and CDR2 SQIVND come from the germline V gene (reference sequence). CDR3 sequence reads: CASSFPGQYSYGYTF. The CDR3 DNA sequence: TGTGCCAGTAGTTTTCCGGGACAGTATTCCTATGGCTACACCTTC.

The genes are TRBV29-1 and TRBJ2-2, with D possibly being TRBD2 (7 bases). The germline V gene has CDR1 SQVTM and CDR2 ANQGSEA. The CDR3 is 14 residues long. Between the trimmed V and J ends, which lost 6 bases and 3 bases, there was a span of 14 bases. In DNA form, the CDR3 reads TGCAGCGTCAAGGGGGGGGGTGACACCGGGGAGCTGTTTTTT. It yields the protein CSVKGGGDTGELFF.

This chain joins TRBV4-2 and TRBJ1-2; 9 nucleotides match TRBD1. The CDR3 spans 15 residues. Looked up from germline, CDR1 is LGHNA and CDR2 is YNFKEQ. The J segment lost 3 bases and the V segment lost 5 bases, leaving 7 bases of the junction unmatched. CDR3 in DNA: TGTGCCAGCAGCACGGGGACAGGGTCGGACTATGGCTACACCTTC. The encoded protein is CASSTGTGSDYGYTF.

The table lists this clone with a few counts. V usage is TRBV5-8 and J usage is TRBJ2-7; 13 positions agree with TRBD2. The CDR3 length is 16 residues. Per the germline V gene, CDR1 is SGHTS and CDR2 is YDEGEE. The trim removed 4 bases at V and 2 bases at J, leaving 6 bases unmatched. The CDR3 sequence: CASSDGLAGAPYEQYF. The CDR3, as DNA: TGTGCCAGCAGCGATGGACTAGCGGGGGCCCCCTACGAGCAGTACTTC.

The chain combines TRBV29-1 with TRBJ2-3; 14 nucleotides match TRBD2. CDR3 length: 17 amino acids. Per the germline V gene, CDR1 is SQVTM and CDR2 is ANQGSEA. V trimming: 6 bases; J trimming: 6 bases; junction bases outside the gene matches: 14. CDR3 in amino acids: CSVDPRLAGGPVDTQYF. For the CDR3, the DNA is TGCAGCGTAGACCCTCGACTAGCGGGGGGGCCAGTGGATACGCAGTATTTT.

The chain joins TRBV4-3 to TRBJ2-2; TRBD1 is a possible D gene (8 bases). The ends were cut back, 3 bases at V and 4 bases at J, with 15 bases in the middle. The CDR3 has 16 residues. Per the germline V gene, CDR1 is LGHNA and CDR2 is YSLEER. CDR3 sequence reads: CASSQVHRGGTGELFF. CDR3 in DNA: TGCGCCAGCAGCCAGGTCCACAGGGGGGGCACCGGGGAGCTGTTTTTT.

The chain uses TRBV27 and TRBJ2-5; a possible D gene is TRBD2 (6 bases). This CDR3 has 17 residues. Trimming took 4 bases from V and 4 from J, leaving 22 bases between them. Germline loops: CDR1 MNHEY, CDR2 SMNVEV (reference sequence). CDR3 region: CASSSRTTMTNRETQYF. The CDR3 region has the DNA TGTGCCAGCAGTTCGAGGACTACTATGACTAATAGAGAGACCCAGTACTTC.

The genes are TRBV7-2 and TRBJ2-5, with 9 bases fitting TRBD2. CDR1 and CDR2 from the germline V gene are SGHTA and FQGNSA. V lost 5 bases and J lost 1; bases outside the gene matches: 11. There are 17 residues in the CDR3. CDR3 sequence reads: CASSIVSGRTPQETQYF. In nucleotides, the CDR3 is TGTGCCAGCAGCATAGTAAGCGGGAGGACCCCCCAAGAGACCCAGTACTTC.

This CDR3 is CASSGGGRINSPLHF. The CDR3 nucleotides are TGTGCCAGTAGTGGGGGAGGCAGAATCAATTCACCCCTCCACTTT. V is TRBV19 and J is TRBJ1-6; weak D call: TRBD1 (5 bases). CDR3 length: 15 residues. V was trimmed by 5 bases and J by 7 bases, leaving 15 bases between them. Germline CDR1 is LNHDA and CDR2 is SQIVND (reference sequence). The variable domain in full, completed from reference TRBV19 and TRBJ1-6, reads DGGITQSPKYLFRKEGQNVTLSCEQNLNHDAMYWYRQDPGQGLRLIYYSQIVNDFQKGDIAEGYSVSREKKESFPLTVTSAQKNPTAFYLCASSGGGRINSPLHFGNGTRLTVT.

The rearrangement joins TRBV9 to TRBJ2-1; a possible D gene is TRBD1 (5 bases). CDR1 is SGDLS and CDR2 is YYNGEE in the germline V gene. The CDR3 sequence is 14 residues long. The V end lost 0 bases, the J end lost 7 bases, and 11 bases lay between the germline ends. The CDR3 region is CASSVGTQPNEQFF. For the CDR3, the DNA is TGTGCCAGCAGCGTAGGGACACAACCTAATGAGCAGTTCTTC.

The V and J genes are TRBV6-1 and TRBJ2-1; 8 bases match TRBD1. Trimming took 4 bases from V and 2 from J; bases not matched to a gene: 4. Germline values: CDR1 MNHNS, CDR2 SASEGT. This CDR3 comprises 15 residues. The CDR3 protein is CASSARQGPYNEQFF. The CDR3 bases are TGTGCCAGCAGTGCCCGACAGGGGCCCTACAATGAGCAGTTCTTC.

This clone occurred once. This rearrangement joins TRBV27 to TRBJ1-1; D call uncertain. V lost 3 bases, J lost 1 base, and 6 bases lay in between. CDR1 is MNHEY, CDR2 SMNVEV, per germline (reference sequence). The CDR3 has 13 amino acids. The CDR3 nucleotides read TGTGCCAGCAGTTTCGCGAGGAACACTGAAGCTTTCTTT. Amino acid sequence: CASSFARNTEAFF.